The rows below give T cell receptor beta chains drawn from one sample of a study of CD8 T cells in Susac syndrome. TCRdb independently ran MiXCR on the immunoSEQ multiplex PCR reads; one entry per CDR3 protein. Of 120,000 or so distinct CDR3 sequences listed, nearly 96% are singletons. Input material: CD4+ T cells from PBMCs. These receptors originate from a human donor with Susac syndrome. Both conserved end residues are part of each CDR3. The D gene is left open where the match is weak. Not all rows give a size; the values are once, few, many and, for expanded clones, a class.

>NA|TRBJ2-2|NA|TRBV28
CASSLGGSRGAGELFF
TGTGCCAGCAGTTTGGGGGGTAGCAGGGGGGCCGGGGAGCTGTTTTTT
>NA|TRBJ2-1|NA|TRBV15
CATSRISGNRDEQFF
TGTGCCACCAGCAGGATTAGCGGTAACCGCGATGAGCAGTTCTTC
>NA|TRBJ2-3|NA|TRBV7-2
CASSLEGLGRGTDTQYF
TGTGCCAGCAGCTTAGAGGGTTTAGGCAGGGGAACAGATACGCAGTATTTT
>NA|TRBJ1-4|NA|TRBV20-1
CSARGANEKLFF
TGCAGTGCTAGAGGGGCGAATGAAAAACTGTTTTTT
>once|TRBJ2-3|TRBD1|TRBV5-4
CASSLGGTGASDTQYF
TGTGCCAGCAGCTTGGGAGGGACAGGGGCGTCAGATACGCAGTATTTT
>NA|TRBJ2-3|NA|TRBV4-1
CASSQDLTGLTDTQYF
TGCGCCAGCAGCCAAGATTTGACAGGTCTCACAGATACGCAGTATTTT
>NA|TRBJ2-3|TRBD2|TRBV18
CASSRGTSGSGTDTQYF
TGTGCCAGCTCAAGAGGGACTAGCGGGAGCGGCACAGATACGCAGTATTTT
>NA|TRBJ2-5|NA|TRBV30
CAWRRQGGGQETQYF
TGTGCCTGGAGGAGACAGGGAGGGGGGCAAGAGACCCAGTACTTC
>NA|TRBJ2-5|TRBD1|TRBV19
CASSMGQGQETQYF
TGTGCCAGTAGTATGGGACAGGGGCAAGAGACCCAGTACTTC
>NA|TRBJ2-1|TRBD2|TRBV12-3/TRBV12-4
CASNPSGGGSSEQFF
TGTGCCAGCAACCCTAGCGGGGGGGGGTCGAGTGAGCAGTTCTTC
>NA|TRBJ1-2|TRBD1|TRBV25-1
CASRGTVSGYTF
TGTGCCAGCAGGGGGACAGTAAGCGGCTACACCTTC
>NA|TRBJ2-1|NA|TRBV24-1
CATSDPLLGNEQFF
TGTGCCACCAGTGACCCTCTCCTAGGCAATGAGCAGTTCTTC
>once|TRBJ2-3|TRBD2|TRBV9
CASSVGLEVDTQYF
TGTGCCAGCAGCGTCGGACTAGAAGTGGATACGCAGTATTTT
>NA|TRBJ2-1|TRBD1|TRBV18
CASSPRDRENEQFF
TGTGCCAGCTCACCCCGGGACAGGGAGAATGAGCAGTTCTTC
>NA|TRBJ2-7|NA|TRBV3-1
CASSPPGAEFYEQYF
TGTGCCAGCAGCCCCCCTGGGGCCGAGTTCTACGAGCAGTACTTC
>NA|TRBJ1-2|TRBD1|TRBV6-6
CASSSGQGGIYGYTF
TGTGCCAGCAGTTCTGGACAGGGGGGCATCTATGGCTACACCTTC
>NA|TRBJ2-7|NA|TRBV7-6
CASSLDDGLTYEQYF
TGTGCCAGCAGCTTAGATGACGGGCTCACCTACGAGCAGTACTTC
>NA|TRBJ1-2|TRBD1|TRBV14
CASSELTGAGGYTF
TGTGCCAGCAGCGAATTAACAGGGGCGGGAGGCTACACCTTC
>NA|TRBJ2-2|NA|TRBV18
CASSTRTANTGELFF
TGTGCCAGCTCAACAAGGACGGCGAACACCGGGGAGCTGTTTTTT
>NA|TRBJ2-3|NA|TRBV7-8
CASSLILSDTQYF
TGTGCCAGCAGCTTAATTTTATCAGATACGCAGTATTTT
>NA|TRBJ1-1|NA|TRBV14
CASSLGDTYTEAFF
TGTGCCAGCAGCCTAGGGGACACCTACACTGAAGCTTTCTTT
>NA|TRBJ2-7|NA|TRBV5-1
CASSLTVLASSSYEQYF
TGCGCCAGCAGCTTGACAGTCTTGGCGTCAAGCTCCTACGAGCAGTACTTC
>NA|TRBJ2-3|TRBD2|TRBV30
CAWSYRLASQLKTDTQYF
TGTGCCTGGAGTTATCGACTAGCGAGTCAGCTCAAAACAGATACGCAGTATTTT
>NA|TRBJ1-2|NA|TRBV6-2/TRBV6-3
CASSSPYGRGGGYTF
TGTGCCAGCAGTTCCCCCTATGGCAGGGGAGGGGGCTACACCTTC
>NA|TRBJ2-2|TRBD1|TRBV27
CASSAPGTGDTGELFF
TGTGCCAGCAGTGCGCCCGGGACAGGGGACACCGGGGAGCTGTTTTTT
>NA|TRBJ1-2|NA|TRBV30
CAWSGSDSQVRGYTF
TGTGCCTGGAGCGGATCGGACAGCCAAGTTCGTGGCTACACCTTC
>NA|TRBJ1-1|TRBD1|TRBV20-1
CSARGGDRDYQAFF
TGCAGTGCTAGAGGAGGGGACAGGGATTATCAAGCTTTCTTT
>NA|TRBJ2-3|NA|TRBV11-2
CASGVKITDTQYF
TGTGCCAGCGGGGTAAAAATCACAGATACGCAGTATTTT
>NA|TRBJ2-1|TRBD2|TRBV4-2
CASSQDLLARNEQFF
TGTGCCAGCAGCCAAGACTTACTAGCGAGAAATGAGCAGTTCTTC
>NA|TRBJ2-1|TRBD2|TRBV20-1
CSASFRTSGWNEQFF
TGCAGTGCTAGTTTTCGGACTAGCGGCTGGAATGAGCAGTTCTTC
>NA|TRBJ1-1|NA|TRBV2
CASSERTSNTEAFF
TGTGCCAGCAGTGAAAGGACATCGAACACTGAAGCTTTCTTT
>NA|TRBJ1-1|TRBD1|TRBV19
CASSPRDRGEAFF
TGTGCCAGTAGTCCCCGGGACAGGGGTGAAGCTTTCTTT
>NA|TRBJ2-5|TRBD1|TRBV11-2
CASSTDREETQYF
TGTGCCAGCAGCACGGACAGGGAAGAGACCCAGTACTTC
>once|TRBJ2-1|NA|TRBV29-1
CSGEFGRGNEQFF
TGCAGCGGTGAATTCGGCAGGGGCAATGAGCAGTTCTTC
>NA|TRBJ2-7|NA|TRBV10-3
CAISEKHEQYF
TGTGCCATCAGTGAGAAACACGAGCAGTACTTC
>NA|TRBJ2-7|TRBD1|TRBV12-3/TRBV12-4
CASTMGQGNDEQYF
TGTGCCAGCACCATGGGACAGGGCAATGACGAGCAGTACTTC